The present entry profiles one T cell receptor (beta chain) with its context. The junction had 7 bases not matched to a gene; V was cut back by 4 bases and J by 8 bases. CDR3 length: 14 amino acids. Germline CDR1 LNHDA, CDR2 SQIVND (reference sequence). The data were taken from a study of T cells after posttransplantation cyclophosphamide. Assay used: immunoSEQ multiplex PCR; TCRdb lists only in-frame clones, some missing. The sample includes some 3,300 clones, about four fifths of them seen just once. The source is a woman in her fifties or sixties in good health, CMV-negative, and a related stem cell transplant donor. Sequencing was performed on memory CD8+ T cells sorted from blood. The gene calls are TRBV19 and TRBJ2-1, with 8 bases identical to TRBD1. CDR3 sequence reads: CASSRAGGWDEQFF. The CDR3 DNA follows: TGTGCCAGTAGTAGGGCAGGGGGCTGGGATGAGCAGTTCTTC.